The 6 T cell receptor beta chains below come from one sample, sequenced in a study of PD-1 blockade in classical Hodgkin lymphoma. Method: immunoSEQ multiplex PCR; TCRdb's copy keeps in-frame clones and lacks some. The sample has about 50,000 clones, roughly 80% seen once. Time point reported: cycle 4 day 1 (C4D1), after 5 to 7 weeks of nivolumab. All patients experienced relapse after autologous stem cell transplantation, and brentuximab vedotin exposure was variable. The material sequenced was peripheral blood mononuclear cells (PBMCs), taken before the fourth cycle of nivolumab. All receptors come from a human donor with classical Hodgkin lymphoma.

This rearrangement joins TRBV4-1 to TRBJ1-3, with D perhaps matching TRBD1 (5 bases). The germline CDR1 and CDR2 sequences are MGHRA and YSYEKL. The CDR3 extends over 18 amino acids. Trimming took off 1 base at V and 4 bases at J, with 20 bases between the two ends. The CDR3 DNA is TGCGCCAGCAGCCAAGTGATTCCCCTGCAGGGCGGAGGAAACACCATATATTTT. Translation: CASSQVIPLQGGGNTIYF.

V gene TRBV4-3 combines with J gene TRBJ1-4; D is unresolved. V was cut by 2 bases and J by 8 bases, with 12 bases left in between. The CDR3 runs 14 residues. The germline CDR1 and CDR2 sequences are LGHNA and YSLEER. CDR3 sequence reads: CASSQSRTGEKLFF. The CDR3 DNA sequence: TGCGCCAGCAGCCAATCCCGGACCGGAGAAAAACTGTTTTTT.

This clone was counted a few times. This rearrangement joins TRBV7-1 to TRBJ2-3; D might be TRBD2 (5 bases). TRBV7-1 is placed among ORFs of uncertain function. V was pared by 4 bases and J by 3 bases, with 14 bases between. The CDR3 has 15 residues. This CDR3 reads CASSLGSGRTDTQYF. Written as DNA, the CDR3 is TGTGCCAGCAGCTTAGGTAGTGGGAGAACAGATACGCAGTATTTT.

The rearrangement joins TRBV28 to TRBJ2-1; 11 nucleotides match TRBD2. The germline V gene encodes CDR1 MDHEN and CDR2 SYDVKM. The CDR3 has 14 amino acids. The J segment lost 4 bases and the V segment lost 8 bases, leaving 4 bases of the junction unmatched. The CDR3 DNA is TGTGCCAGCCTAATAGCGGGAGGGTACAATGAGCAGTTCTTC. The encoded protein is CASLIAGGYNEQFF.

DNA of the CDR3: TGTGCCAGTAGTATTCTGGGGATCAATCAGCCCCAGCATTTT. Protein: CASSILGINQPQHF. The chain has TRBV19 and TRBJ1-5; D is unresolved. Germline V gene data show CDR1 as LNHDA and CDR2 as SQIVND (reference sequence). V lost 3 bases, J lost 3 bases, and 9 bases lay in between. The CDR3 has 14 amino acids.

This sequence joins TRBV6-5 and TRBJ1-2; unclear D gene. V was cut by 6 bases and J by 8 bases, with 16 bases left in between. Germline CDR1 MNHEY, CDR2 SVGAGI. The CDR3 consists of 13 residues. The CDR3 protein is CASSLSAGLGYTF. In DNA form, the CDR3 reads TGTGCCAGCAGCCTCAGCGCGGGGTTAGGCTACACCTTC.